One TCR beta chain is described in this entry. Antigen unknown. This entry is derived from a study of T-cell memory formation after mild COVID-19. TCRdb re-called the 5' RACE reads through MiXCR, storing one row per CDR3 protein. In the table there are approximately 300,000 distinct CDR3 sequences, 15% to 20% of which are singletons. Study-wide results and caveats: Mainly in CM and EM were contracting CD4+ clones; CD8+ were in EMRA.

Sequenced sample: PBMCs or a T cell subset sorted from them (not recorded which). This receptor was identified in a man between 18 and 35 years old who had mild COVID-19 (a few samples of this study predate the infection). Cell type and time point are not known.

For the CDR3, the DNA is TGTGCCAGCAGTTTAGACAGGGGGCTATTTGGATCACCCCTCCACTTT. Amino acid sequence: CASSLDRGLFGSPLHF. This chain uses TRBV12-3 or TRBV12-4 with TRBJ1-6; 9 bases line up with TRBD1. The CDR3 totals 16 residues. The V gene end was trimmed by 1 base and the J gene end by 10 bases; junction bases not matched to a gene: 8.